This TCR beta chain was found in a study of T cells after yellow fever vaccination. At the level of the study: Any fraction with a low cell number was prepared using SMART-Seq v4 Ultra Low Input.

Broader study findings: Repertoires obtained by FACS sorting could include abundant clonotypes that entered as contaminants from the bulk population. Compared with primary, the secondary response was weaker and peaked at day 5, not 15. Post-booster reappearance was seen for most primary-vaccination clones (nearly 97% CD4, around 90% CD8).

TCRdb used MiXCR to reprocess the 5' RACE reads, holding one entry per CDR3 protein. The sample has 400,000 to 450,000 distinct CDR3 sequences; around 20% are singletons. This clonotype was counted between two and nine times. What it binds is not known. The sequence derives from a man aged 18-30 years who received the YFV17D yellow fever vaccine. This sample comprised PBMCs, obtained before the yellow fever booster vaccination.

The CDR3 sequence is CASSPRPDRYNEQFF. CDR3 DNA: TGCGCCAGCAGCCCCCGCCCGGATAGATACAATGAGCAGTTCTTC. The chain links TRBV4-3 to TRBJ2-1; D is unclear. Germline V gives CDR1 LGHNA, CDR2 YSLEER. CDR3 length: 15 residues. Trimming took off 4 bases at V and 4 bases at J, with 14 bases between the two ends.